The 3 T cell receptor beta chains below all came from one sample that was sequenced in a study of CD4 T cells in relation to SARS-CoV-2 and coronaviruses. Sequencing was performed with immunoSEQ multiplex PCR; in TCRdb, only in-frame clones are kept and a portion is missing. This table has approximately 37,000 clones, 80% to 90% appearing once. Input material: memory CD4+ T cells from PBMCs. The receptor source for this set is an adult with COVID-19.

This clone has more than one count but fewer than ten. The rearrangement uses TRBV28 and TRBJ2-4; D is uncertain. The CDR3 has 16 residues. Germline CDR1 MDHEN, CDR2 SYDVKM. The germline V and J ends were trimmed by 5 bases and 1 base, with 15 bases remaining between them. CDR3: CASSPQRPRAKNIQYF. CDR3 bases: TGTGCCAGCAGTCCTCAGCGACCCAGGGCCAAAAACATTCAGTACTTC. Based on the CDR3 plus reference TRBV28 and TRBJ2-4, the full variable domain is DVKVTQSSRYLVKRTGEKVFLECVQDMDHENMFWYRQDPGLGLRLIYFSYDVKMKEKGDIPEGYSVSREKKERFSLILESASTNQTSMYLCASSPQRPRAKNIQYFGAGTRLSVL.

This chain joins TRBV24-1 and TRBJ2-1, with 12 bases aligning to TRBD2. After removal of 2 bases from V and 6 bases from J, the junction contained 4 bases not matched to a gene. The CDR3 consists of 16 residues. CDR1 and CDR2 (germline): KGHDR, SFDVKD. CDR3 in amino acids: CATSDSGTSGFNEQFF. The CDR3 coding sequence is TGTGCCACCAGTGATTCCGGGACTAGCGGGTTCAATGAGCAGTTCTTC.

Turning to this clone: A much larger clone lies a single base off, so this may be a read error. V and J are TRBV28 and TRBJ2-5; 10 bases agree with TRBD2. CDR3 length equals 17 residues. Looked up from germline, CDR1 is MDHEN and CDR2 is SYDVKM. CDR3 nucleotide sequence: TGTGTCAGCAGTTTGTCTAGCGGGAGAGGCCGGCAAGAGACCCAGTACTTC. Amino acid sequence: CVSSLSSGRGRQETQYF.